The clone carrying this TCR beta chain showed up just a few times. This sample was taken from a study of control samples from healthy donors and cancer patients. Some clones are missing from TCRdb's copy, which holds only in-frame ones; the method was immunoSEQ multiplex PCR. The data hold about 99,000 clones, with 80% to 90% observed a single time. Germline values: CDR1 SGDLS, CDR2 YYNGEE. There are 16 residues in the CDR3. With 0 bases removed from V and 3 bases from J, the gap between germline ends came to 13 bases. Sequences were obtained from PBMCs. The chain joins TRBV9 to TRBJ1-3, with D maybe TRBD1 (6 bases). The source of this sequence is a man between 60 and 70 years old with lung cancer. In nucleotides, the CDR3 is TGTGCCAGCAGCGTAGGATACGGGGGCGGTGGAAACACCATATATTTT. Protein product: CASSVGYGGGGNTIYF.